This T cell receptor beta chain is from a study of sequential checkpoint blockade in melanoma (dated 2019 in TCRdb). About the study as a whole: In a 1:1 randomization, patients received either first-line nivolumab then ipilimumab (arm A) or ipilimumab then nivolumab (arm B). Both trial sequences were followed by maintenance nivolumab. TCRbeta immunosequencing was performed on DNA from roughly 99 pretreatment melanoma tumor samples. For approximately 22 patients, matched tumor biopsies were taken both before treatment and at week 13, after single-agent nivolumab (arm A) or ipilimumab (arm B). In about 79% of the matched pre- and post-treatment tumor biopsy pairs, both biopsies came from the same lesion.

There are a few counts of this clone. Its specific antigen is unknown. Per-base qualities were not stored, and no clone one base away is much larger. The label giving this sample's treatment or condition can be read as: randomized to nivolumab then ipilimumab (arm A) or the reverse (arm B). None of the trial patients had been given prior DNA-damaging chemotherapy. Samples were obtained from patients with melanoma enrolled in CheckMate 064, a randomized, open-label phase II trial of sequential checkpoint blockade. Genomic DNA from formalin-fixed paraffin-embedded (FFPE) tissue samples served as the input for tumor TCR sequencing. Relative to germline, V is missing 5 bases and J is missing 4 bases, with 7 bases of the junction outside any gene match. The germline V gene specifies MNHGY as CDR1 and SAAAGT as CDR2. The CDR3 numbers 15 residues from cysteine through phenylalanine. CDR3 DNA only is kept here, 45 bases in frame from base 1.

TCRbeta CDR3 regions were immunosequenced from genomic DNA with the immunoSEQ Assay. Prior to high-throughput sequencing, genomic DNA was amplified by bias-controlled multiplex PCR. In the original analysis: To quantify the absolute abundance of each unique TCRbeta CDR3 region, the sequences were collapsed and filtered. Clonality, defined as 1 minus Pielou's evenness, was calculated using productive rearrangements only. Tumor T-cell fraction was calculated by normalizing TCRbeta template counts to usable DNA, which was estimated from several housekeeping genes. A previously published method was used to identify clones whose frequencies were significantly greater in on-treatment samples than in baseline samples. TCRdb carries this immuneACCESS record with in-frame sequences only. Its versions omit some clonotypes, under half of them owing to an unresolved V gene in the studies checked, with the rest unexplained. That table supplies the V and J calls and clone size; D and trimming were determined from the DNA. The sample table holds about 7,300 clones, of which 23% were seen once. The top ten constitute around 9.8% of the sample.

General conclusions and limits of the study: Among patients in arm A, the nivolumab-first arm, pretreatment tumor TIL clonality was associated with response (P = .04). Patients whose tumor T-cell fraction and clonality increased by week 13 were about 30 times more likely to achieve clinical benefit. The response-prediction model combining TCR metrics and mutation burden needs validation in larger, independent patient cohorts. Small sample sizes and reduced statistical power limited the analyses of tumor T-cell fraction within each arm. Tumor T-cell fraction and clonality correlated with PD-L1 staining and CD8+ T-cell counts but not with mutational load.

The source of this sequence is a human donor with melanoma. The material sequenced was tumor tissue (inferred from file names), taken from a patient given nivolumab and ipilimumab in sequence. The rearrangement joined TRBV6-8 to TRBJ1-3; TRBD1 agrees with 8 junctional bases. This receptor has the CDR3 CASSTQPGGGNTIYF. In nucleotides, the sequence is TGTGCCAGCAGTACTCAACCAGGGGGCGGAAACACCATATATTTT.